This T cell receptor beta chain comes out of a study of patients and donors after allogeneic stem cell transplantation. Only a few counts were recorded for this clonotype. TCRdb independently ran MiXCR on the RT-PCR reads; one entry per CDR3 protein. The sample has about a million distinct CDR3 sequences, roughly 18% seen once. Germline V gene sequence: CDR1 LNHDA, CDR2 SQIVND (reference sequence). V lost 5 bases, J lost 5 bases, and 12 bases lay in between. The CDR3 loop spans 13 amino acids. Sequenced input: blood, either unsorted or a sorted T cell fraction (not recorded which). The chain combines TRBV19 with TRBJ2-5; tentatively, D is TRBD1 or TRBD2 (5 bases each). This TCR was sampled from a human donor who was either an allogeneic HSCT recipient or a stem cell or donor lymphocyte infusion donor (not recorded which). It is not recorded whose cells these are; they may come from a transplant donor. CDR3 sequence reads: CASSWQGGETQYF. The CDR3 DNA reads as TGTGCCAGTAGTTGGCAGGGCGGGGAGACCCAGTACTTC.